The T cell receptor (beta chain) under discussion was sequenced for a study of blood T cells in healthy people across ages. Study-wide findings and caveats: Across the age range, TCR beta diversity per million T cells fell in a roughly linear way.

Then a second PCR, running roughly 6 to 11 cycles, was carried out with a sample-barcoded 5' primer and a J-beta primer mix. TCRdb reprocessed the 5' RACE reads with MiXCR, giving one entry per CDR3 protein. The sample lists around 1,700,000 distinct CDR3 sequences, 28% occurring once. The length of the CDR3 is 13 residues. Germline lookup yields CDR1 SGHTA and CDR2 FQGTGA. Trimming removed 2 bases from V and 3 bases from J, with 7 bases in between. This clonotype was observed a handful of times. Its antigen remains unidentified. The V call is TRBV7-3, the J call TRBJ1-1; D unresolved. The source of this sequence is a woman aged 25-40 years in good health. The sequenced sample was blood. CDR3 bases: TGTGCCAGCAGCTTAGAGGTCCACACTGAAGCTTTCTTT. Amino acids: CASSLEVHTEAFF.